These 13 T cell receptor beta chains were all obtained from the same sample, sequenced in a study of cytomegalovirus exposure and HLA in healthy donors. Only in-frame clones appear in the TCRdb table, and some are missing; sequencing was by immunoSEQ multiplex PCR. The table has 170,000 or so clones, 80% to 85% seen once; the top ten hold 2.5% to 3%. Sequenced material: PBMCs. The receptors come from a woman aged 18 to 35 in good health and CMV-seropositive.

The V call is TRBV7-2, the J call TRBJ2-5, with a weak D call TRBD1 (6 bases). V was clipped by 5 bases and J by 5 bases, with 21 bases between them. The CDR3 totals 16 residues. CDR1 is SGHTA, CDR2 FQGNSA, per germline. In nucleotides, the CDR3 is TGTGCCAGCAGCGCGGATGACCGGACAGTTCAGGAGACCCAGTACTTC. Protein sequence: CASSADDRTVQETQYF.

The V and J genes are TRBV5-1 and TRBJ1-3; 7 bases fit TRBD1. With 3 bases clipped from V and 7 bases from J, the junction kept 7 bases outside the gene matches. Looked up from germline, CDR1 is SGHRS and CDR2 is YFSETQ. The CDR3 is 14 residues long. The CDR3 region is CASSSLTGPNTIYF. CDR3 sequence (DNA): TGCGCCAGCAGCTCCCTGACAGGGCCGAACACCATATATTTT.

This clone was observed a single time. The chain carries TRBV7-9 and TRBJ2-7; perhaps TRBD2 as D (6 bases). Trimming stripped 4 bases from V and 2 bases from J, with 12 bases between. This CDR3 spans 14 amino acids. Germline V CDR1 and CDR2: SEHNR, FQNEAQ (reference sequence). The CDR3 nucleotides are TGTGCCAGCAGCTCGGGACTTGCTACCTACGAGCAGTACTTC. It specifies CASSSGLATYEQYF.

V is TRBV7-7 and J is TRBJ2-7; tentative D call: TRBD2 (5 bases). The CDR3 totals 14 residues. Per germline, CDR1 SSHAT and CDR2 FNYEAQ (reference sequence). V dropped 5 bases and J dropped 5 bases, with 16 bases sitting between them. The DNA for the CDR3 is TGTGCCAGCAGCCCGGACGGAGGAGAGGACGAGCAGTACTTC. It codes for CASSPDGGEDEQYF. The whole variable domain, remainder taken from reference TRBV7-7 and TRBJ2-7, is GAGVSQSPRYKVTKRGQDVTLRCDPISSHATLYWYQQALGQGPEFLTYFNYEAQPDKSGLPSDRFSAERPEGSISTLTIQRTEQRDSAMYRCASSPDGGEDEQYFGPGTRLTVT.

The rearrangement uses TRBV7-8 and TRBJ2-7; D might be TRBD2 (6 bases). The germline CDR1 and CDR2 sequences are SGHVS and FQNEAQ. CDR3 length: 15 amino acids. The V and J ends lost 2 bases and 2 bases respectively, with 13 bases between them. The CDR3 loop is CASSLNPSGAYEQYF. The DNA for the CDR3 is TGTGCCAGCAGCTTAAACCCCTCGGGGGCCTACGAGCAGTACTTC. Filled out from reference TRBV7-8 and TRBJ2-7, the complete variable domain reads GAGVSQSPRYKVAKRGQDVALRCDPISGHVSLFWYQQALGQGPEFLTYFQNEAQLDKSGLPSDRFFAERPEGSVSTLKIQRTQQEDSAVYLCASSLNPSGAYEQYFGPGTRLTVT.

The CDR3 here is CATSRQSKIGELFF. The CDR3 region has the DNA TGTGCCACCAGCCGACAGTCTAAAATCGGGGAGCTGTTTTTT. This chain links TRBV15 with TRBJ2-2; D is perhaps TRBD1 (5 bases). This CDR3 spans 14 amino acids. Germline loops: CDR1 LNHNV, CDR2 YYDKDF (reference sequence). Trimming stripped 5 bases from V and 7 bases from J, with 14 bases between. Supplemented by reference TRBV15 and TRBJ2-2, the full variable domain reads DAMVIQNPRYQVTQFGKPVTLSCSQTLNHNVMYWYQQKSSQAPKLLFHYYDKDFNNEADTPDNFQSRRPNTSFCFLDIRSPGLGDTAMYLCATSRQSKIGELFFGEGSRLTVL.

This chain joins TRBV9 and TRBJ2-5, with 8 positions matching TRBD2. Trimming took 3 bases from V and 5 from J; bases not matched to a gene: 9. This CDR3 region has 15 residues. In germline, CDR1 is SGDLS, CDR2 YYNGEE. The CDR3 loop reads CASSENPGTRETQYF. In DNA, the CDR3 is TGTGCCAGCAGCGAAAACCCTGGGACTAGGGAGACCCAGTACTTC.

CDR3 region: CASSSRQAHSPLHF. The CDR3 DNA is TGTGCCAGCAGCTCACGACAGGCTCATTCACCCCTCCACTTT. The rearrangement uses TRBV11-2 and TRBJ1-6; maybe TRBD1 (6 bases). The V end was cut by 4 bases, the J end by 8 bases, with 12 bases between. The CDR3 is made up of 14 amino acids. CDR1 is SGHAT, CDR2 FQNNGV, per germline.

J is TRBJ1-1 and V is TRBV19; D not resolved. The CDR3 is 15 amino acids. Trimming stripped 8 bases from V and 4 bases from J, with 20 bases between. From germline, CDR1 is LNHDA and CDR2 SQIVND (reference sequence). CDR3 sequence: CASRRSRNEGTEAFF. The CDR3 DNA follows: TGTGCCAGTCGACGATCGAGGAATGAGGGCACTGAAGCTTTCTTT.

The rearrangement joins TRBV9 to TRBJ1-3; TRBD1 might be the D (5 bases). Looked up from germline, CDR1 is SGDLS and CDR2 is YYNGEE. The CDR3 contains 15 residues. Trimming left V 1 base short and J 0 bases short, with 8 bases between. The CDR3 region is CASSVTDSSGNTIYF. CDR3 sequence (DNA): TGTGCCAGCAGCGTAACCGACAGCTCTGGAAACACCATATATTTT.

This clone was counted between two and nine times. CDR3 sequence (DNA): TGTGCCAGCAGCACACGCTCCGGGGGGCAGGCTGAGCAGTTCTTC. It is translated as CASSTRSGGQAEQFF. The rearrangement links TRBV11-2 to TRBJ2-1; tentatively, D is TRBD2 (7 bases). The CDR3 covers 15 residues. The V gene's germline CDR1 is SGHAT and CDR2 FQNNGV. The V gene lost 5 bases and the J gene lost 9 bases, with 20 bases spanning the gap.

The chain links TRBV10-3 to TRBJ2-3, with D possibly being TRBD1 (5 bases). Germline values: CDR1 ENHRY, CDR2 SYGVKD. The CDR3 runs 15 residues. With 6 bases removed from V and 2 bases from J, the gap between germline ends came to 15 bases. The chain's CDR3 is CAIRSQGYPTDTQYF. DNA for the CDR3: TGTGCCATCAGAAGCCAGGGATATCCCACAGATACGCAGTATTTT.

This clone was observed a few times. This rearrangement joins TRBV6-5 to TRBJ1-6, with 8 bases fitting TRBD1. With V trimmed by 6 bases and J by 7 bases, 5 bases remained unmatched. CDR1 is MNHEY and CDR2 is SVGAGI in the germline V gene. The CDR3 is made up of 14 amino acids. CDR3 nucleotides: TGTGCCAGCAGACTAAACAGGGGGAATTCACCCCTCCACTTT. It codes for CASRLNRGNSPLHF.